The 28 T cell receptor beta chains below all came from one sample that was sequenced in a study of monozygotic twins with inflammatory bowel disease. From its re-call of the 5' RACE reads, TCRdb lists each CDR3 protein once, without DNA. The sample includes some 190,000 distinct CDR3 sequences. Sequencing used blood. The receptors were gathered from a human donor with ulcerative colitis or Crohn's disease, or a healthy co-twin of an affected twin (not recorded which).

This chain uses TRBV7-9 with TRBJ1-6; as DNA is missing, the TRBD1 call by TCRdb cannot be tested. This CDR3 region has 14 residues. Looked up from germline, CDR1 is SEHNR and CDR2 is FQNEAQ (reference sequence). CDR3 loop: CASSFRRQDSPLHF.

The chain is built from TRBV5-1 and TRBJ2-7; TCRdb's assignment of TRBD1 cannot be checked, as there is no DNA. Germline V gene sequence: CDR1 SGHRS, CDR2 YFSETQ. CDR3 length: 15 residues. The CDR3 spells CASSLEEGVSYEQYF.

This chain connects TRBV6-2 or TRBV6-3 to TRBJ2-2; the TCRdb call, TRBD1, lacks DNA for checking. The germline CDR1 and CDR2 sequences are MNHEY and SVGEGT. The CDR3 extends over 16 amino acids. CDR3 residues: CASSQPRTLNTGELFF.

The genes are TRBV4-3 and TRBJ2-7; the TCRdb D gene call, TRBD2, has no DNA to confirm it. The length of the CDR3 is 15 residues. The germline V gene encodes CDR1 LGHNA and CDR2 YSLEER. The CDR3 protein is CASSPGTSGADEQYF.

The chain uses TRBV10-3 and TRBJ2-5; checking the TCRdb D call of TRBD1 is not possible without DNA. Germline V gene lookup returns CDR1 ENHRY and CDR2 SYGVKD. This CDR3 region has 14 residues. The CDR3 is CAISESIGAKTQYF.

This rearrangement joins TRBV19 to TRBJ1-2; without DNA, the TCRdb call of TRBD1 cannot be checked. CDR3 length equals 17 residues. Germline CDR1 LNHDA, CDR2 SQIVND (reference sequence). The CDR3 is CASSPLSAGQGTHGYTF. The whole variable domain, filled in from reference TRBV19 and TRBJ1-2, reads DGGITQSPKYLFRKEGQNVTLSCEQNLNHDAMYWYRQDPGQGLRLIYYSQIVNDFQKGDIAEGYSVSREKKESFPLTVTSAQKNPTAFYLCASSPLSAGQGTHGYTFGSGTRLTVV.

The gene calls are TRBV4-3 and TRBJ2-3; TCRdb calls TRBD1, which cannot be checked without DNA. CDR1 and CDR2 (germline): LGHNA, YSLEER. The CDR3 runs to 16 residues. CDR3 sequence: CASSQDRGESTDTQYF.

The chain employs TRBV7-9 and TRBJ1-1; with no DNA, the TCRdb D assignment of TRBD1 cannot be verified. The V gene's germline CDR1 is SEHNR and CDR2 FQNEAQ (reference sequence). This CDR3 is 14 amino acids long. This CDR3 reads CASSPRGGDTEAFF.

V and J are TRBV7-3 and TRBJ2-2; TCRdb picks TRBD2, but there is no DNA to check that call. Germline lookup yields CDR1 SGHTA and CDR2 FQGTGA. This CDR3 has 17 residues. This CDR3 is CASSPTLGSGSTGELFF.

V gene TRBV7-6 combines with J gene TRBJ2-7; TCRdb's D call, TRBD1, is unchecked because there is no DNA. Germline V gene sequence: CDR1 SGHVS, CDR2 FNYEAQ. There are 14 residues in the CDR3. The CDR3 sequence: CASSLEVRGYEQYF.

This sequence joins TRBV20-1 and TRBJ2-5. The CDR3 sequence is 13 residues long. CDR1 and CDR2 from the germline V gene are DFQATT and SNEGSKA (reference sequence). The CDR3 loop is CSARDHREETQYF.

J is TRBJ1-4 and V is TRBV4-1; the D call of TRBD1 rests on TCRdb alone, since no DNA is present to check it. The CDR3 is 17 residues long. Germline CDR1 is MGHRA and CDR2 is YSYEKL. CDR3 loop: CASSPNRGQATNEKLFF.

The chain uses TRBV5-1 and TRBJ2-5. The germline V gene encodes CDR1 SGHRS and CDR2 YFSETQ. The CDR3 covers 13 residues. The CDR3 is CASSLAFKETQYF.

The chain has TRBV2 and TRBJ2-6; TCRdb names TRBD1, which stays unverified in the absence of DNA. The CDR3 loop spans 14 amino acids. The germline gives CDR1 SNHLY, CDR2 FYNNEI. The CDR3 spells CASNGGSGANVLTF.

The CDR3 reads CATSLNWAGEQYF. V usage is TRBV15 and J usage is TRBJ2-7; the TCRdb call, TRBD1, lacks DNA for checking. The V gene's germline CDR1 is LNHNV and CDR2 YYDKDF (reference sequence). The CDR3 is made up of 13 amino acids.

CDR3 sequence: CASSYSIIERLNNEQFF. The chain employs TRBV6-5 and TRBJ2-1. The CDR3 is 17 residues long. The germline CDR1 and CDR2 sequences are MNHEY and SVGAGI.

The chain uses TRBV7-8 and TRBJ2-7; without DNA, the TCRdb call of TRBD1 cannot be checked. This CDR3 spans 15 amino acids. Germline lookup yields CDR1 SGHVS and CDR2 FQNEAQ. The CDR3: CASSSYSGGLYEQYF.

V usage is TRBV5-1 and J usage is TRBJ2-6; TCRdb's assignment of TRBD1 cannot be checked, as there is no DNA. Per the germline V gene, CDR1 is SGHRS and CDR2 is YFSETQ. This CDR3 comprises 15 residues. This CDR3 reads CASTRESTGANVLTF.

CDR3 in amino acids: CASSLAGTSQYEQYF. V is TRBV5-1 and J is TRBJ2-7; with no DNA, the TCRdb D assignment of TRBD2 cannot be verified. The CDR3 runs 15 residues. Germline lookup yields CDR1 SGHRS and CDR2 YFSETQ.

This chain uses TRBV7-8 with TRBJ2-4. CDR1 is SGHVS and CDR2 is FQNEAQ in the germline V gene. The CDR3 runs to 16 residues. The CDR3 loop reads CASSLEGRGPKNIQYF.

The chain uses TRBV27 and TRBJ2-5; there is no DNA to check the TCRdb D call of TRBD2. Germline values: CDR1 MNHEY, CDR2 SMNVEV (reference sequence). The CDR3 runs to 17 residues. CDR3 in amino acids: CASSPSSGAGGVETQYF.

V and J are TRBV28 and TRBJ1-5; TCRdb's assignment of TRBD1 cannot be checked, as there is no DNA. This CDR3 has 18 residues. Germline V gene sequence: CDR1 MDHEN, CDR2 SYDVKM. The CDR3 region is CASSGSVETVVSNQPQHF.

The chain has TRBV12-2 and TRBJ2-7; TCRdb proposes TRBD2, but this gene call is untestable without DNA. TRBV12-2 is shown as a pseudogene. CDR3 length equals 15 residues. The CDR3 reads CASRLGLAGAYEQYF.

V is TRBV24-1 and J is TRBJ2-6; TCRdb outputs TRBD1, but without DNA this stays unchecked. Germline CDR1 and CDR2: KGHDR and SFDVKD. The CDR3 runs to 17 residues. Here the CDR3 reads CATSRDSGASGANVLTF.

The chain has TRBV25-1 and TRBJ1-4; the TCRdb D gene call, TRBD1, has no DNA to confirm it. The CDR3 has 16 residues. Germline V CDR1 and CDR2: MGHDK, SYGVNS. The CDR3: CASTPPGESENEKLFF.

This chain joins TRBV7-3 and TRBJ2-2; no DNA is available, so the TRBD1 call from TCRdb remains unchecked. This CDR3 is built from 15 residues. CDR1 SGHTA and CDR2 FQGTGA come from the germline V gene. This CDR3 reads CASTQSGGTTGELFF.

This chain's CDR3 is CASSPEHEQFF. V gene TRBV12-3 or TRBV12-4 combines with J gene TRBJ2-1. The CDR3 is 11 amino acids.

This rearrangement joins TRBV12-3 or TRBV12-4 to TRBJ2-7; lacking DNA, the TRBD2 call made by TCRdb goes unchecked. The CDR3 length is 15 residues. The CDR3 reads CASSRSGASAYEQYF.